This T cell receptor (beta chain) was sequenced during a study of blood T cell repertoires in COVID-19. Overall study context: Italy, Spain and the United States were the sources of the convalescent and acute COVID-19 samples.

This clone was recorded at least ten times. In the authors' methods: Estimation of nucleated cell counts relied on the amplification of reference gene primers. Repertoires were generated with immunoSEQ multiplex PCR, while TCRdb's copy carries only in-frame clones and drops some. That table gives V, J and clone size, and the DNA gave D and trimming. In the table there are around 260,000 clones, approximately 90% of which are singletons. V dropped 2 bases and J dropped 6; count of bases not matched to a gene: 9. Germline V CDR1 and CDR2: MRHNA, SNTAGT. The CDR3 is 16 residues long. The V call is TRBV6-4, the J call TRBJ2-1, with TRBD2 matching over 8 bases. Sequenced input: peripheral blood. The sequence derives from a man aged 55 to 70 who had recovered from COVID-19. The DNA of the CDR3 is TGTGCCAGCAGTGACGGCGCGGGGGGACACCTCAATGAGCAGTTCTTC. It yields the protein CASSDGAGGHLNEQFF.